This is a list of T cell receptor beta chains from one sample in a study of shared clonotypes between healthy human individuals. The table came from immunoSEQ multiplex PCR; TCRdb's copy has only in-frame clones and leaves some out. Of 150,000 to 200,000 clones in the sample, 90% to 95% were seen once. Specimen: naive CD4+ T cells sorted from blood. The receptors shown here come from a woman in her twenties or thirties in good health. The CDR3 runs from the conserved cysteine through the conserved F or W. The size of a clone is reported for some rows only, either as once, few or many, or as a class for expanded clones.

clone size	J gene	V gene	CDR3 protein
-	TRBJ2-5	TRBV2	CASSERGRAVETQYF
-	TRBJ1-5	TRBV27	CASSLSPEGPQHF
few	TRBJ2-7	TRBV4-1	CASSQGQFSYEQYF
-	TRBJ2-7	TRBV9	CASSVLPGGTYEQYF
-	TRBJ2-7	TRBV6-6	CASRPPGTSGATQYF
-	TRBJ1-3	TRBV11-2	CASRPGTGLKTGNTIYF
-	TRBJ1-1	TRBV19	CASSTQENTEAFF
-	TRBJ2-7	TRBV4-1	CASSQVLAGEPYEQYF
-	TRBJ1-2	TRBV11-2	CASSWGDYGYTF
once	TRBJ2-7	TRBV28	CASSLIGYSYEQYF
-	TRBJ1-4	TRBV6-6	CASSYTATNEKLFF
once	TRBJ1-2	TRBV11-2	CASSLDSRAFDYGYTF
-	TRBJ2-7	TRBV11-3	CASSRGTSYEQYF
-	TRBJ2-1	TRBV15	CATSRKGQGALGQQFF
few	TRBJ1-2	TRBV29-1	CSVGSGAYGYTF
-	TRBJ1-4	TRBV5-8	CASSSGDQVTYNEKLFF
-	TRBJ2-3	TRBV7-6	CASRQTSGSTDTQYF
-	TRBJ1-5	TRBV2	CASSEQGNNQPQHF
once	TRBJ2-5	TRBV2	CASSEASGRLTQYF
-	TRBJ2-2	TRBV29-1	CSVSPTGTGELFF
few	TRBJ2-7	TRBV27	CASSARANYEQYF
-	TRBJ1-4	TRBV18	CASSPPNDEKLFF
-	TRBJ2-7	TRBV19	CASYPHGVGKESEQYF
-	TRBJ2-2	TRBV27	CASSLREMGAGRGTGELFF
-	TRBJ2-7	TRBV30	CAWSAWAGALGEQYF
-	TRBJ1-3	TRBV10-3	CAISSRNTIYF
-	TRBJ2-2	TRBV28	CASSPPRGRAGELFF
-	-	TRBV28	CATGRTNIAYEQYF
-	TRBJ1-3	TRBV6-1	CASSEAGSSGNTIYF
-	TRBJ2-1	TRBV11-2	CASSSKGFRPGSDNEQFF
-	TRBJ1-6	TRBV5-1	CASSKRGTGDNSPLHF
-	TRBJ2-1	TRBV15	CATSVGLADHNEQFF
-	TRBJ2-7	TRBV13	CASSPPRLAGGTYEQYF
-	TRBJ1-2	TRBV27	CASSQGQAANYGYTF
-	TRBJ1-1	TRBV5-1	CASSLLSENTEAFF
-	-	TRBV28	CASSFLSYEQYF
-	TRBJ2-3	TRBV2	CASRGVADTQYF
-	TRBJ2-4	TRBV9	CASSAGDTFYAKNIQYF
-	TRBJ2-5	TRBV7-8	CASSLVGSPLTETQYF
-	TRBJ1-5	TRBV15	CATSEGNQPQHF
-	TRBJ2-2	TRBV5-1	CASSLAGTGDTGELFF
-	TRBJ2-1	TRBV18	CASSRDDRGLNNEQFF
-	TRBJ2-7	TRBV6-1	CASSSSPGYEQYF
-	TRBJ2-7	TRBV28	CASSPRREHEQYF
-	TRBJ1-3	TRBV7-9	CASSKTGSGNTIYF
few	TRBJ2-7	TRBV6-6	CASALAGGPYEQYF
-	TRBJ1-5	TRBV28	CASSLLNLRDGNQPQHF
-	TRBJ1-5	TRBV10-3	CAISVGETSQPQHF
-	TRBJ1-5	TRBV19	CASSREWDQPQHF
-	TRBJ1-3	TRBV28	CASSRTGSGNTIYF
-	TRBJ1-2	TRBV28	CASNRESGYTF
once	TRBJ1-3	TRBV18	CASSPPGPGNTIYF
once	TRBJ1-1	TRBV6-1	CASKQGITEAFF